This entry is about one T cell receptor (beta chain). This record comes from a study of PD-L1 blockade in urothelial cancer. Study-level information: About 90% of the 29 patients were males with bladder-origin urothelial cancer. Patients arrived having already received 0 to 3 prior chemotherapy regimens. Median T cell yield from blood was 110,000 to 150,000.

The V and J ends lost 6 bases and 5 bases, in that order; junction bases with no gene match: 2. This CDR3 has 12 residues. Germline V CDR1 and CDR2: SNHLY, FYNNEI. Specified time point: pretreatment peripheral blood. Repertoires were generated with immunoSEQ multiplex PCR, while TCRdb's copy carries only in-frame clones and drops some. Here the sample spans 84,000 or so clones, about 84% being singletons. V usage is TRBV2 and J usage is TRBJ2-5, with 8 bases fitting TRBD2. Source: PBMCs, taken around atezolizumab (anti-PD-L1) treatment. This TCR derives from a man in his 60s with urothelial cancer. CDR3 sequence reads: CASSASGETQYF. The DNA of the CDR3 is TGTGCCAGCAGCGCTAGCGGGGAGACCCAGTACTTC.